These 17 T cell receptor beta chains share one sample of origin, sequenced in a study of T cell changes during pregnancy in multiple sclerosis (dated by TCRdb to the late 2010s). The library was generated by the immunoSEQ multiplex PCR assay. The source is immuneACCESS, and TCRdb retained only in-frame sequences with V and J called. Part of the clones is not carried over; for the studies checked, unresolved V genes explain less than half of this, and the remainder is unexplained. In all, the sample holds tens of thousands of clones, and roughly 92% of those were seen once. The ten biggest clones cover roughly 3.3% of the sample. The material sequenced was peripheral blood, taken after pregnancy. These receptors all come from a female donor in good health, enrolled as a control in a pregnancy study.

This clone was counted a single time. This chain links TRBV2 with TRBJ2-5; a possible D gene is TRBD1 (7 bases). Trimming took off 6 bases at V and 2 bases at J, with 16 bases between the two ends. CDR1 is SNHLY, CDR2 FYNNEI, per germline. The CDR3 has 15 residues. The CDR3 DNA sequence: TGTGCCAGCAGCGGCGGAGGGGGCATTCAAGAGACCCAGTACTTC. Translation gives CASSGGGGIQETQYF.

This clone was detected once. The sample contains more than one DNA sequence encoding this CDR3. The rearrangement joins TRBV5-1 to TRBJ2-3, with TRBD2 matching over 7 bases. The CDR3 loop spans 15 amino acids. After removal of 0 bases from V and 4 bases from J, the junction contained 5 bases not matched to a gene. Looked up from germline, CDR1 is SGHRS and CDR2 is YFSETQ. CDR3 nucleotide sequence: TGCGCCAGCAGCTTGGTGTCGGGGGGTGCAGATACGCAGTATTTT. It translates to CASSLVSGGADTQYF.

The J gene is TRBJ2-7, the V gene TRBV28; 7 positions agree with TRBD1. The CDR3 length is 15 residues. CDR1 is MDHEN, CDR2 SYDVKM, per germline. With V trimmed by 5 bases and J by 5 bases, 12 bases remained unmatched. DNA of the CDR3: TGTGCCAGCAGTACATCCCCCGACAGGGCAAACGAGCAGTACTTC. Translating it yields CASSTSPDRANEQYF.

This chain connects TRBV20-1 to TRBJ2-7; D is possibly TRBD1 (6 bases). Germline V gives CDR1 DFQATT, CDR2 SNEGSKA (reference sequence). CDR3 size: 11 residues. Between the trimmed V and J ends, which lost 3 bases and 6 bases, there was a span of 9 bases. CDR3 sequence (DNA): TGCAGTGCTAGGGGCAGGGGCGAGCAGTACTTC. Its protein product is CSARGRGEQYF.

The J gene is TRBJ2-7, the V gene TRBV6-6; TRBD1 agrees at 9 bases. J gave up 3 bases and V 5 bases, and 5 bases lay outside the gene matches. Germline CDR1 is MNHNY and CDR2 is SVGAGI (reference sequence). The CDR3 is made up of 14 amino acids. CDR3: CASSPKGQGYEQYF. CDR3 DNA sequence: TGTGCCAGCAGTCCCAAGGGACAGGGCTACGAGCAGTACTTC.

The chain is built from TRBV6-1 and TRBJ1-2; D not certain. Germline loops: CDR1 MNHNS, CDR2 SASEGT. V was cut by 4 bases and J by 5 bases, with 11 bases left in between. The CDR3 spans 13 residues. CDR3 amino acids: CASSVEDFYGYTF. The CDR3 nucleotides read TGTGCCAGCAGTGTTGAGGACTTTTATGGCTACACCTTC.

This CDR3 reads CASSQAAGAGSSYEQYF. In DNA, the CDR3 is TGCGCCAGCAGCCAAGCCGCCGGAGCGGGTAGCTCCTACGAGCAGTACTTC. The rearrangement joins TRBV4-3 to TRBJ2-7; maybe TRBD2 (6 bases). This CDR3 region has 17 residues. Germline assignment: CDR1 LGHNA and CDR2 YSLEER. V lost 1 base and J lost 0, with 16 bases in between.

This clone was seen just once. J is TRBJ1-1 and V is TRBV2; D not resolved. This CDR3 has 14 amino acids. Germline V gene data show CDR1 as SNHLY and CDR2 as FYNNEI. Trimming left V 8 bases short and J 2 bases short, with 15 bases between. CDR3 amino acids: CASLKEGLNTEAFF. For the CDR3, the DNA is TGTGCCAGCCTGAAGGAAGGACTTAACACTGAAGCTTTCTTT.

V is TRBV27 and J is TRBJ2-5; the match to TRBD2 covers 8 bases. CDR1 is MNHEY, CDR2 SMNVEV, per germline (reference sequence). The CDR3 spans 15 residues. The J segment lost 4 bases and the V segment lost 7 bases, leaving 11 bases of the junction unmatched. This chain's CDR3 is CASTTATGGLETQYF. In DNA, the CDR3 is TGTGCCAGCACAACGGCGACGGGGGGGCTAGAGACCCAGTACTTC.

The rearrangement uses TRBV5-6 and TRBJ2-3; weak D call: TRBD2 (5 bases). The V end was cut by 0 bases, the J end by 2 bases, with 7 bases between. CDR3 length equals 14 residues. CDR1 and CDR2 (germline): SGHDT, YYEEEE. CDR3: CASSLGTPTDTQYF. As DNA, the CDR3 is TGTGCCAGCAGCTTGGGGACTCCCACAGATACGCAGTATTTT.

The chain employs TRBV28 and TRBJ2-1, with TRBD2 matching over 12 bases. Germline V CDR1 and CDR2: MDHEN, SYDVKM. Trimming cost V 3 bases and J 0 bases; bases outside gene matches: 3. The CDR3 runs 17 residues. CDR3 residues: CASSFPSGGASYNEQFF. CDR3 nucleotide sequence: TGTGCCAGCAGTTTCCCTAGCGGGGGGGCCTCCTACAATGAGCAGTTCTTC.

The chain combines TRBV1 with TRBJ1-1; TRBD1 was called by the table and not checked on the DNA. TRBV1 is designated a pseudogene. CDR3 length: 16 amino acids. The CDR3 DNA is TGCACCAGCAGCCAAGATCATAAGGGGCTGTGGACTGAAGCTTTCTTT. Residues: CTSSQDHKGLWTEAFF.

Only a few counts were recorded for this clone. The chain carries TRBV2 and TRBJ1-2, with D possibly matching TRBD1 (6 bases). V lost 0 bases to trimming and J lost 5 bases, with 13 bases between them. This CDR3 contains 15 residues. Germline-derived CDR1 and CDR2 are SNHLY and FYNNEI. Here the CDR3 reads CASSEAQGGRYGYTF. CDR3 coding DNA: TGTGCCAGCAGTGAAGCGCAAGGGGGAAGGTATGGCTACACCTTC.

The chain has TRBV11-2 and TRBJ1-1, with D maybe TRBD1 (5 bases). Trimming stripped 3 bases from V and 0 bases from J, with 8 bases between. Germline values: CDR1 SGHAT, CDR2 FQNNGV. The CDR3 is 14 residues long. In DNA form, the CDR3 reads TGTGCCAGCAGCTTCCAGGGATTGAACACTGAAGCTTTCTTT. Residues: CASSFQGLNTEAFF.

As for this clone: Other DNA sequences in the sample encode the same CDR3. The chain recombines TRBV29-1 with TRBJ2-1; unclear D gene. The germline V and J ends were trimmed by 1 base and 1 base, with 5 bases remaining between them. The germline V gene has CDR1 SQVTM and CDR2 ANQGSEA. This CDR3 contains 13 residues. The CDR3 nucleotides are TGCAGCGTTGAAGGCACATCCTACAATGAGCAGTTCTTC. Protein sequence: CSVEGTSYNEQFF.

The V and J genes are TRBV4-3 and TRBJ2-3; 9 bases align to TRBD2. Germline CDR1 is LGHNA and CDR2 is YSLEER. The CDR3 runs 17 residues. J gave up 7 bases and V 0 bases, and 11 bases lay outside the gene matches. CDR3 DNA sequence: TGCGCCAGCAGCCAAGAGGCCCAAGCGGGAGGAGGTAATACGCAGTATTTT. Residues: CASSQEAQAGGGNTQYF.

The genes are TRBV5-6 and TRBJ2-1; 10 positions match TRBD1. Looked up from germline, CDR1 is SGHDT and CDR2 is YYEEEE. This CDR3 spans 15 amino acids. Trimming at V came to 3 bases and at J to 4 bases, leaving 4 bases not matched to a gene. The CDR3, as DNA: TGTGCCAGCAGCTGGGGACAGGGGACTTACAATGAGCAGTTCTTC. This gives the protein CASSWGQGTYNEQFF.